What follows are 12 T cell receptor beta chains derived from one specimen sequenced in a study of blood T cell repertoires in COVID-19. TCRdb's copy holds only in-frame clones and misses some; the assay was immunoSEQ multiplex PCR. The repertoire has 250,000 to 300,000 clones, about 93% of them found once; the top ten carry 1% to 1.3%. The sequencing sample was made of PBMCs or T cells enriched from blood (not recorded which). The receptors were sampled from a woman under 40 who had recovered from COVID-19.

The chain combines TRBV7-2 with TRBJ1-5; a weak D match, TRBD1 (5 bases). The CDR3 has 14 amino acids. The germline CDR1 and CDR2 sequences are SGHTA and FQGNSA. Trimming shortened V by 1 base and J by 4 bases, and 8 bases separated the two germline ends. Here the CDR3 DNA reads TGTGCCAGCAGCTTAGGACAGCGAAATCAGCCCCAGCATTTT. This translates into CASSLGQRNQPQHF.

This chain uses TRBV6-5 with TRBJ1-5; D remains ambiguous. Germline CDR1 and CDR2: MNHEY and SVGAGI. V was trimmed by 5 bases and J by 0 bases, leaving 8 bases between them. The CDR3 is made up of 14 amino acids. The CDR3 reads CASSSRDSNQPQHF. CDR3 nucleotides: TGTGCCAGCAGTAGCCGGGATAGCAATCAGCCCCAGCATTTT.

The chain carries TRBV10-1 and TRBJ2-1, with D maybe TRBD1 (6 bases). This CDR3 contains 15 residues. Germline CDR1 reads WNHNN; CDR2 reads SYGVQD (reference sequence). With 3 bases removed from V and 3 bases from J, the gap between germline ends came to 12 bases. The CDR3 sequence is CASSENTGNYNEQFF. CDR3 bases: TGCGCCAGCAGTGAAAATACAGGGAACTACAATGAGCAGTTCTTC.

This rearrangement joins TRBV27 to TRBJ2-1, with 14 bases matching TRBD2. Trimming removed 4 bases from V and 9 bases from J; junction bases left unmatched: 14. CDR1 is MNHEY and CDR2 is SMNVEV in the germline V gene (reference sequence). The length of the CDR3 is 18 residues. The CDR3 here is CASSSTSGRVGKAFEQFF. Written as DNA, the CDR3 is TGTGCCAGCAGTTCGACTAGCGGGAGGGTTGGTAAGGCTTTTGAGCAGTTCTTC.

This clone was recorded once. CDR3 DNA: TGTGCCAGCAGCTTCTGGGACAGGGGGCAGAATGAGCAGTTCTTC. Protein product: CASSFWDRGQNEQFF. The J gene is TRBJ2-1, the V gene TRBV5-4; 12 nucleotides agree with TRBD1. This CDR3 spans 15 amino acids. V dropped 2 bases and J dropped 7; count of bases not matched to a gene: 4. The germline CDR1 and CDR2 sequences are SGHNT and YYREEE (reference sequence).

This clone was picked up one time. This chain uses TRBV3-1 (or the pseudogene TRBV3-2) with TRBJ1-1, with TRBD1 matching over 8 bases. The CDR3 is 14 residues long. Germline CDR1 is LGHDT and CDR2 is YNNKEL (reference sequence). With V trimmed by 6 bases and J by 5 bases, 8 bases remained unmatched. As DNA, the CDR3 is TGTGCCAGCAGACATAGACAGGGGAGGACTGAAGCTTTCTTT. This translates into CASRHRQGRTEAFF.

The chain joins TRBV5-1 to TRBJ1-4; 8 bases are shared with TRBD1. The CDR3 is made up of 17 amino acids. CDR1 and CDR2 from the germline V gene are SGHRS and YFSETQ. With V trimmed by 2 bases and J by 8 bases, 14 bases remained unmatched. CDR3 residues: CASSFGAGGLLEEKLFF. Written as DNA, the CDR3 is TGCGCCAGCAGCTTCGGGGCAGGGGGCCTTCTGGAGGAAAAACTGTTTTTT.

The chain carries TRBV30 and TRBJ2-5; D may be TRBD1 (5 bases). Trimming removed 2 bases from V and 5 bases from J, with 18 bases in between. Germline V lookup: CDR1 GTSNPN, CDR2 SVGIG (reference sequence). The CDR3 spans 15 residues. The CDR3 protein is CAWSLGRGWKETQYF. The CDR3 DNA sequence: TGTGCCTGGAGTCTGGGAAGGGGTTGGAAGGAGACCCAGTACTTC.

The chain recombines TRBV7-9 with TRBJ2-2, with 10 nucleotides matching TRBD1. The germline gives CDR1 SEHNR, CDR2 FQNEAQ (reference sequence). V lost 6 bases to trimming and J lost 1 base; unmatched junction nucleotides: 2. The CDR3 runs to 15 residues. In nucleotides, the CDR3 is TGTGCCAGCAGGGGACAGGGGCGGAACACCGGGGAGCTGTTTTTT. It specifies CASRGQGRNTGELFF. Combining the CDR3 with reference TRBV7-9 and TRBJ2-2 gives the whole variable domain DTGVSQNPRHKITKRGQNVTFRCDPISEHNRLYWYRQTLGQGPEFLTYFQNEAQLEKSRLLSDRFSAERPKGSFSTLEIQRTEQGDSAMYLCASRGQGRNTGELFFGEGSRLTVL.

J is TRBJ1-4 and V is TRBV29-1, with D tentatively TRBD1 (6 bases). V gave up 0 bases and J gave up 1 base, with 9 bases separating them. Germline V CDR1 and CDR2: SQVTM, ANQGSEA. The CDR3 contains 15 residues. CDR3 nucleotides: TGCAGCGTTGAAGATGGCAGGGGAACTAATGAAAAACTGTTTTTT. It specifies CSVEDGRGTNEKLFF. The full variable domain, rest sourced from reference TRBV29-1 and TRBJ1-4, is SAVISQKPSRDICQRGTSLTIQCQVDSQVTMMFWYRQQPGQSLTLIATANQGSEATYESGFVIDKFPISRPNLTFSTLTVSNMSPEDSSIYLCSVEDGRGTNEKLFFGSGTQLSVL.

The chain combines TRBV7-9 with TRBJ2-1; D is perhaps TRBD2 (5 bases). Trimming took 0 bases from V and 5 from J, leaving 14 bases between them. There are 16 residues in the CDR3. Germline CDR1 SEHNR, CDR2 FQNEAQ (reference sequence). Here the CDR3 reads CASSLAPSPLNNEQFF. The CDR3 DNA follows: TGTGCCAGCAGCTTAGCTCCTAGCCCCCTAAACAATGAGCAGTTCTTC.

V usage is TRBV7-6 and J usage is TRBJ2-5; 8 bases map to TRBD1. The germline V gene has CDR1 SGHVS and CDR2 FNYEAQ. The CDR3 totals 16 residues. V gave up 0 bases and J gave up 4 bases; unmatched junction bases: 7. DNA of the CDR3: TGTGCCAGCAGCTTAGCAACAGGGGGTGGGGTAGAGACCCAGTACTTC. Protein sequence: CASSLATGGGVETQYF.